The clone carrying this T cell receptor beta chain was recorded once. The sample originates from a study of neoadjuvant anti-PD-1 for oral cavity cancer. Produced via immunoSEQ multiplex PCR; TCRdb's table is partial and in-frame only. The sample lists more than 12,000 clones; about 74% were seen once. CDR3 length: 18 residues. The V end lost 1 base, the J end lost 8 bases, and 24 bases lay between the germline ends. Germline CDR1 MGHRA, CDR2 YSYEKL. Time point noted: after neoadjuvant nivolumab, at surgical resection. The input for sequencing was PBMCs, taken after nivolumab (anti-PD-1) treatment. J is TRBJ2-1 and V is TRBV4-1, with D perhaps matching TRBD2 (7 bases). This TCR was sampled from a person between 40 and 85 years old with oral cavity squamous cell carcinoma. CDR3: CASSQGWQRDPRGDEQFF. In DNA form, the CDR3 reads TGCGCCAGCAGCCAAGGGTGGCAGCGGGATCCGAGGGGGGATGAGCAGTTCTTC.